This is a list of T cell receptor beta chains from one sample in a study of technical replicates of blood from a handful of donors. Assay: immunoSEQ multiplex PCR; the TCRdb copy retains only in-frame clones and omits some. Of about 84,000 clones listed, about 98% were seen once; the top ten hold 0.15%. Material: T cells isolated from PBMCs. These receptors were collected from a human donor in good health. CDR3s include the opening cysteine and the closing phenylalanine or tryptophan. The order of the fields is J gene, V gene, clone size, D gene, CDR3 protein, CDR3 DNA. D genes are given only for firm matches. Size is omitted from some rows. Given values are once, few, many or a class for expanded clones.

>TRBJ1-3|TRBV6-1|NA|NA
CASSFGGVDGNTIYF
TGTGCCAGCAGTTTTGGGGGGGTTGATGGAAACACCATATATTTT
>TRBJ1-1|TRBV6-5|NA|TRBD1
CASSYSRTGSTEAFF
TGTGCCAGCAGTTACTCGCGGACAGGGAGTACTGAAGCTTTCTTT
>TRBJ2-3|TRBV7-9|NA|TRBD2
CASRPGLAGSTDTQYF
TGTGCCAGCAGACCGGGACTAGCGGGGAGCACAGATACGCAGTATTTT
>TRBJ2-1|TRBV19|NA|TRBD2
CASSIEAAAGEQFF
TGTGCCAGTAGTATAGAGGCGGCAGCGGGAGAGCAGTTCTTC
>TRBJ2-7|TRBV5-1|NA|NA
CASRDTTYEQYF
TGCGCCAGCCGGGACACAACCTACGAGCAGTACTTC
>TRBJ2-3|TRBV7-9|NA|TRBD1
CASSGPGQGAYTQYF
TGTGCCAGCAGCGGCCCGGGACAGGGGGCTTATACGCAGTATTTT
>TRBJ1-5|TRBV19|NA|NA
CASSTLKQGNQPQHF
TGTGCCAGTAGTACCCTTAAACAGGGAAATCAGCCCCAGCATTTT
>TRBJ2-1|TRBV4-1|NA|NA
CASSQEPSRRDEQFF
TGCGCCAGCAGCCAAGAGCCTAGTCGTCGGGATGAGCAGTTCTTC
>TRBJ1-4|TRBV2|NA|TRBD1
CASRVPGQGASLNEKLFF
TGTGCCAGCAGGGTCCCGGGACAGGGAGCAAGTCTAAATGAAAAACTGTTTTTT
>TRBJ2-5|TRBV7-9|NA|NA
CASSLGTAQETQYF
TGTGCCAGCAGCTTAGGGACAGCCCAAGAGACCCAGTACTTC
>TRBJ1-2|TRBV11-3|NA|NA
CASSRTRDYGYTF
TGTGCCAGCAGCCGCACTAGGGACTATGGCTACACCTTC
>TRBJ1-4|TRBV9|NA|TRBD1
CASSPGQAVWEKLFF
TGTGCCAGCAGCCCCGGACAGGCCGTCTGGGAAAAACTGTTTTTT
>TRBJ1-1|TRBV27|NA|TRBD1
CASSLYEGASNTEAFF
TGTGCCAGCAGTTTATACGAGGGGGCTTCGAACACTGAAGCTTTCTTT
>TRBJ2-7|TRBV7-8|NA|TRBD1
CASSLELGQGAYEQYF
TGTGCCAGCAGCTTAGAGCTGGGACAGGGGGCTTACGAGCAGTACTTC
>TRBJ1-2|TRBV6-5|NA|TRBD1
CASSPHDRGGNGYTF
TGTGCCAGCAGTCCACACGACAGGGGGGGGAATGGCTACACCTTC
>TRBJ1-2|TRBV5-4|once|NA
CASSLVANWGYTF
TGTGCCAGCAGCTTGGTTGCAAACTGGGGCTACACCTTC
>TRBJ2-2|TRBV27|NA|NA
CASRFSLGVGELFF
TGTGCCAGCAGGTTTAGCCTGGGAGTGGGGGAGCTGTTTTTT
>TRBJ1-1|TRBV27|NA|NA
CASTPLGTAGAFF
TGTGCCAGCACCCCTCTGGGCACAGCTGGGGCTTTCTTT
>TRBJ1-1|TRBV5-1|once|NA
CASSLVGGAEAFF
TGCGCCAGCAGCTTGGTAGGGGGAGCTGAAGCTTTCTTT
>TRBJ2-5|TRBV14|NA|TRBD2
CASSQARGGETQYF
TGTGCCAGCAGCCAAGCTCGGGGGGGAGAGACCCAGTACTTC
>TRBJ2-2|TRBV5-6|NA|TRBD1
CASSSLDRDTGELFF
TGTGCCAGCAGCTCTTTGGACAGGGACACCGGGGAGCTGTTTTTT
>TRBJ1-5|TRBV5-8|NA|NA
CASSLSGDTARNQHF
TGTGCCAGCAGCTTGTCTGGGGACACAGCAAGGAACCAGCATTTT
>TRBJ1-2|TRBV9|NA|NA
CASSSLGGYNYGYTF
TGTGCCAGCAGCTCCCTGGGGGGGTATAACTATGGCTACACCTTC
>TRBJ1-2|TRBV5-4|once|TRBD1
CASSPGQGHYGYTF
TGTGCCAGCAGCCCGGGACAGGGACACTATGGCTACACCTTC
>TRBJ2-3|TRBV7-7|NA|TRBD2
CASSYGAGVGPDTQYF
TGTGCTAGCAGCTACGGGGCGGGGGTCGGGCCAGATACGCAGTATTTT
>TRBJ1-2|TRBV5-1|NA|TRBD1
CASSTLRDRGANYGYTF
TGCGCCAGCAGCACACTCCGGGACAGGGGCGCTAACTATGGCTACACCTTC
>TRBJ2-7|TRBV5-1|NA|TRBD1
CASSFSTGRYEQYF
TGCGCCAGCAGCTTCTCGACAGGGCGTTACGAGCAGTACTTC
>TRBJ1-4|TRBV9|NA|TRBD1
CASSARSDRQGLEKLFF
TGTGCCAGCAGCGCCCGATCCGATCGACAGGGACTTGAAAAACTGTTTTTT
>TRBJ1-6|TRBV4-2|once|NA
CASSQGKGSPLHF
TGTGCCAGCAGCCAGGGGAAGGGGTCACCCCTCCACTTT
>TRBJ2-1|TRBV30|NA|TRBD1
CACAYDRGDGFF
TGTGCCTGCGCATACGACAGGGGCGATGGGTTCTTC
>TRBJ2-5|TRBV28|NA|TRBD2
CASSPLAGGWVGETQYF
TGTGCCAGCAGTCCTCTAGCGGGAGGGTGGGTCGGGGAGACCCAGTACTTC
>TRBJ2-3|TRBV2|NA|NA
CASSQGTDTQYF
TGTGCCAGCAGTCAGGGAACAGATACGCAGTATTTT
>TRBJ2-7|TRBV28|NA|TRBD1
CASGRTGSSYEQYF
TGTGCCAGCGGACGGACAGGGAGCTCCTACGAGCAGTACTTC
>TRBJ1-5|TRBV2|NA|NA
CASREGRNSNQPQHF
TGTGCCAGCAGGGAGGGGAGAAATAGCAATCAGCCCCAGCATTTT
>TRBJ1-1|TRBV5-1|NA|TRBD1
CASREQGAGTEAFF
TGCGCCAGCAGGGAACAGGGGGCAGGCACTGAAGCTTTCTTT
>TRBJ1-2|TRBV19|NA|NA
CASSMSRGDSYGYTF
TGTGCCAGTAGTATGTCCAGGGGCGATTCGTATGGCTACACCTTC
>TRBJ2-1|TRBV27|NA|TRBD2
CASSLLLAGVWEEQFF
TGTGCCAGCAGTTTATTACTAGCGGGAGTTTGGGAGGAGCAGTTCTTC
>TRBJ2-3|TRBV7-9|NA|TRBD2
CASSHTDGLAGTSTDTQYF
TGTGCCAGCAGCCACACCGATGGGCTAGCGGGAACTAGCACAGATACGCAGTATTTT
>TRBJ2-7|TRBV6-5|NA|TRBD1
CASSSQTGAYEQYF
TGTGCCAGCAGTTCGCAGACAGGGGCCTACGAGCAGTACTTC
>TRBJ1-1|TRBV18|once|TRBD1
CASSHGQGNTEAFF
TGTGCCAGCTCCCACGGACAGGGGAACACTGAAGCTTTCTTT
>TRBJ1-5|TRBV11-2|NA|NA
CASSLDPVQPQHF
TGTGCCAGCAGCTTAGATCCCGTTCAGCCCCAGCATTTT
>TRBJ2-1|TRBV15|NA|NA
CATSRVGESSYNEQFF
TGTGCCACCAGCAGAGTGGGCGAGAGCTCCTACAATGAGCAGTTCTTC
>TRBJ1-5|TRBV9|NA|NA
CASSVAPQRDSNQPQHF
TGTGCCAGCAGCGTAGCCCCACAACGGGACTCTAATCAGCCCCAGCATTTT
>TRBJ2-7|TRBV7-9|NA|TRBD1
CASSPRTGMGWAHYEQYF
TGTGCCAGCAGCCCTCGGACAGGGATGGGGTGGGCCCACTACGAGCAGTACTTC
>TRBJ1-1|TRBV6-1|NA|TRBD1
CASSVQGARNTEAFF
TGTGCCAGCAGTGTTCAGGGGGCGCGGAACACTGAAGCTTTCTTT
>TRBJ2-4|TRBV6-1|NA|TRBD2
CASSSRGENIQYF
TGTGCCAGCAGCTCGCGGGGGGAAAACATTCAGTACTTC
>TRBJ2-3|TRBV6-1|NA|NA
CASSEAMEGPRKQYF
TGTGCCAGCAGTGAAGCGATGGAGGGCCCCAGGAAGCAGTATTTT
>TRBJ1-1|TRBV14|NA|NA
CASSSTVNTEAFF
TGTGCCAGCAGCTCGACAGTGAACACTGAAGCTTTCTTT
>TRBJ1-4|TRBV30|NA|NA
CAWSVSVISPKLFF
TGTGCCTGGAGTGTATCGGTCATATCCCCAAAACTGTTTTTT
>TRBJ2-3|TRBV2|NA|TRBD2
CASSEGILAGGGTDTQYF
TGTGCCAGCAGTGAAGGTATCCTAGCGGGAGGGGGCACAGATACGCAGTATTTT
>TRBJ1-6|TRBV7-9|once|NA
CASSSQNSPLHF
TGTGCCAGCAGCTCCCAGAATTCACCCCTCCACTTT